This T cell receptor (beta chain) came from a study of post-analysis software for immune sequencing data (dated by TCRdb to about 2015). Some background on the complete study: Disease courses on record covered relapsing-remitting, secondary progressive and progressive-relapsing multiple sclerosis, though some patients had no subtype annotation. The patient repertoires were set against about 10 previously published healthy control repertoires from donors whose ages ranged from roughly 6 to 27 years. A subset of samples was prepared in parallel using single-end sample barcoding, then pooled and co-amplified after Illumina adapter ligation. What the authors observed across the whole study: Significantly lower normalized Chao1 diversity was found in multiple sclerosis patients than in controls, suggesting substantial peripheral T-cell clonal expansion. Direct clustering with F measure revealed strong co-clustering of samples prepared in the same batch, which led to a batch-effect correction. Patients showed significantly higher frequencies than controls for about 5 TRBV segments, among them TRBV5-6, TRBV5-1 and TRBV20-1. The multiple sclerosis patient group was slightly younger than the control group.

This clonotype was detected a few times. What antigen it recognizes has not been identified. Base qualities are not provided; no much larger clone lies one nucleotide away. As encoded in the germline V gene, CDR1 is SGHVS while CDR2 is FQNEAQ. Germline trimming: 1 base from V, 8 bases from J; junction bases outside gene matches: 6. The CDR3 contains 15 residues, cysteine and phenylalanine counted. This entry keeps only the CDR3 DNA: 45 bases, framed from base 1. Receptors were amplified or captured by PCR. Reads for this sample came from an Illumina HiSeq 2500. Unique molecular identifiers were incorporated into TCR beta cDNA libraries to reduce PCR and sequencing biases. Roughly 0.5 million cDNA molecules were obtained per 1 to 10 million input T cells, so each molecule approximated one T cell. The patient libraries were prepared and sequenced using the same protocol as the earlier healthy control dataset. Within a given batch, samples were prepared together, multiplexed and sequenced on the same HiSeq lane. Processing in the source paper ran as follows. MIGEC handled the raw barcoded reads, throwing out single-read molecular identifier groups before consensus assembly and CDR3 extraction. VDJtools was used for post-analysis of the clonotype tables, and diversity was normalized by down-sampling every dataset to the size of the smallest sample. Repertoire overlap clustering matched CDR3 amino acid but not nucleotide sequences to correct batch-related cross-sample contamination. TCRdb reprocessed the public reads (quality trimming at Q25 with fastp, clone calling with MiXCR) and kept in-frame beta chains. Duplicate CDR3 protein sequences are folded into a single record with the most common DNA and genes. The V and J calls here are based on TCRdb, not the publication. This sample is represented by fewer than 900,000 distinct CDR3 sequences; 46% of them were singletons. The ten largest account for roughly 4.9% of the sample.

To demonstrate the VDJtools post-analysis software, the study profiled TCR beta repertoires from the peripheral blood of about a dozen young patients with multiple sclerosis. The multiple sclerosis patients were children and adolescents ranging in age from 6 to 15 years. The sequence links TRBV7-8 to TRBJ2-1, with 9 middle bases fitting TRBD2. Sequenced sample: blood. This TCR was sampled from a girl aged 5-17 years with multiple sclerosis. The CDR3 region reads CASSLGRTSDHEQFF. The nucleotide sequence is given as TGTGCCAGCAGCTTAGGTCGGACTAGCGACCATGAGCAGTTCTTC.